This T cell receptor beta chain came from a study of human T cells and chemical hapten exposure. Time point specified: pre-sensitization, week 0. The treatment: therapeutic diphenylcyclopropenone sensitization with weekly scalp DPC. Patch tests were applied only after blood draws. The study used a library that attached unique molecular identifiers to individual cDNA molecules. Authors' processing steps: Counts of TCRs in each sample centred on a median of 95,638 and extended from about 24,000 to 680,000. MiXCR was run by TCRdb on the RACE reads, yielding one entry per CDR3 protein. None of the V and J calls come from the authors' own analysis; TCRdb made them. This sample has 350,000 to 400,000 distinct CDR3 sequences; roughly 5.3% occur once, and the top ten carry 2.5% to 3%. The length of the CDR3 is 14 residues. In germline, CDR1 is SGHTA, CDR2 FQGNSA. The V gene end was trimmed by 6 bases and the J gene end by 5 bases; junction bases not matched to a gene: 7.

The source of this sequence is a woman aged 50 to 65 with alopecia areata. Some clones in this sample may be carry-over from other donors' samples. The gene calls are TRBV7-2 and TRBJ2-3, with TRBD2 matching 8 bases. Sequenced here: whole blood, sampled in connection with sensitization to the hapten diphenylcyclopropenone (DPC). This CDR3 is CASRPGGPGDTQYF. The CDR3, as DNA: TGTGCCAGCAGGCCGGGGGGGCCGGGAGATACGCAGTATTTT.